This paragraph reports one T cell receptor (beta chain). These data originate in a study of control samples from healthy donors and cancer patients. TCRdb's copy holds only in-frame clones and misses some; the assay was immunoSEQ multiplex PCR. The sample has about 100,000 clones; around 80% are singletons. Trimming took 6 bases from V and 5 from J, leaving 15 bases between them. Germline values: CDR1 KGHDR, CDR2 SFDVKD. The CDR3 has 15 amino acids. Sequencing was performed on blood. This chain uses TRBV24-1 with TRBJ2-2, with a possible D match to TRBD1 (6 bases). This TCR came from a young man in good health. This CDR3 reads CATSHREVWTGELFF. The CDR3 DNA reads as TGTGCCACCAGTCACAGGGAAGTTTGGACCGGGGAGCTGTTTTTT.